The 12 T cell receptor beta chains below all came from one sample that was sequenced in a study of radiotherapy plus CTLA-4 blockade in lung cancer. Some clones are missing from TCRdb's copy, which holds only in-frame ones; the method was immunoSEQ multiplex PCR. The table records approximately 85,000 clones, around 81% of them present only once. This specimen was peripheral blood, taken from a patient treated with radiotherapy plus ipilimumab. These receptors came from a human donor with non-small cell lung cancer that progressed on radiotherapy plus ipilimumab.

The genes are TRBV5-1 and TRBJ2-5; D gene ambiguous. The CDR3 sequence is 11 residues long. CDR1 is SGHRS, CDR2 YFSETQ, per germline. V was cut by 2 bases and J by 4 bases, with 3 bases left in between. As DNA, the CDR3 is TGCGCCAGCAGCTTCACAGAGACCCAGTACTTC. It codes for CASSFTETQYF.

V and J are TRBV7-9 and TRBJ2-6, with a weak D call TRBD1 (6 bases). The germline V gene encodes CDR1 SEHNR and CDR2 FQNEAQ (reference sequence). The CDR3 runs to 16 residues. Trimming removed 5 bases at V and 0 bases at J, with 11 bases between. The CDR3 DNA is TGTGCCAGCAGCCCCTCAGGGGTCTCTGGGGCCAACGTCCTGACTTTC. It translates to CASSPSGVSGANVLTF.

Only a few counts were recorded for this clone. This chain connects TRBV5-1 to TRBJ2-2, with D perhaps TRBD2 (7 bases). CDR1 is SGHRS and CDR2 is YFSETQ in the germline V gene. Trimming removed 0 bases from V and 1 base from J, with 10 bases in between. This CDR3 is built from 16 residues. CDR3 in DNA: TGCGCCAGCAGCTTGGTCGGGGGGCTGAACACCGGGGAGCTGTTTTTT. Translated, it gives CASSLVGGLNTGELFF.

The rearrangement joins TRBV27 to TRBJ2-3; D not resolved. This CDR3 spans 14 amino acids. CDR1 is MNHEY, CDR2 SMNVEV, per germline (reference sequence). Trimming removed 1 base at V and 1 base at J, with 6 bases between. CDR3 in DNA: TGTGCCAGCAGTTTATTCCCTGGCACAGATACGCAGTATTTT. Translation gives CASSLFPGTDTQYF.

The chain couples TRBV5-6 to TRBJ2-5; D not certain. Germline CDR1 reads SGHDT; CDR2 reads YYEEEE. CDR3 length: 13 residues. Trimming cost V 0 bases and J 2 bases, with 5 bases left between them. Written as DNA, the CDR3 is TGTGCCAGCAGCTTGGTTGGGCAAGAGACCCAGTACTTC. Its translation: CASSLVGQETQYF.

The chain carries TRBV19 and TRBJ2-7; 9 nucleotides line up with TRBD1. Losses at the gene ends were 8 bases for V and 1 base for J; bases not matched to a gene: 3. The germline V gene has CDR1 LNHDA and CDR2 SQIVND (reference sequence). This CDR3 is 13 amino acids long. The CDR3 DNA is TGTGCCAGTTCCGGGACAGGGTCCTACGAGCAGTACTTC. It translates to CASSGTGSYEQYF.

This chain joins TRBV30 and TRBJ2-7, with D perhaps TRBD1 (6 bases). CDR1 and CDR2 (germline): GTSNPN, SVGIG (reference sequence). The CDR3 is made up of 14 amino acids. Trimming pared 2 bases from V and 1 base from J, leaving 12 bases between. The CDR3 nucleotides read TGTGCCTGGAGTACACCTGGGACATCCTACGAGCAGTACTTC. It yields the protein CAWSTPGTSYEQYF.

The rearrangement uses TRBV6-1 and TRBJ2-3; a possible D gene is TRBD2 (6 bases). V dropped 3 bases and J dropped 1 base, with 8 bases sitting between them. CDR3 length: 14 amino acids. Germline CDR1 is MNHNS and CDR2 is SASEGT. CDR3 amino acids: CASSEWEGTDTQYF. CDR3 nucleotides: TGTGCCAGCAGTGAGTGGGAGGGCACAGATACGCAGTATTTT.

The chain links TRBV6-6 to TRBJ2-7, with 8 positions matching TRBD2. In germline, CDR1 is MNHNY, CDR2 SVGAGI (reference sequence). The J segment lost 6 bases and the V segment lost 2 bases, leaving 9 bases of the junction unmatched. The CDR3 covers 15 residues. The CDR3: CASSYGPAGEGEQYF. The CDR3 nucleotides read TGTGCCAGCAGTTACGGACCAGCGGGAGAGGGCGAGCAGTACTTC.

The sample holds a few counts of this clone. The CDR3 bases are TGTGCCAGCAGCCCAGAGGGATTCTCTGGAAACACCATATATTTT. Its protein is CASSPEGFSGNTIYF. V usage is TRBV7-2 and J usage is TRBJ1-3; unclear D gene. This CDR3 has 15 amino acids. Germline-derived CDR1 and CDR2 are SGHTA and FQGNSA. V dropped 5 bases and J dropped 0 bases, with 11 bases sitting between them.

The chain's CDR3 is CAIGGQGSGSPLHF. Written as DNA, the CDR3 is TGTGCCATCGGAGGACAGGGATCAGGTTCACCCCTCCACTTT. The gene calls are TRBV10-3 and TRBJ1-6, with TRBD1 matching over 8 bases. Germline lookup yields CDR1 ENHRY and CDR2 SYGVKD. CDR3 size: 14 residues. After removal of 8 bases from V and 9 bases from J, the junction contained 9 bases not matched to a gene.

CDR3 loop: CASSLFAGGSGELFF. The CDR3 DNA sequence: TGTGCCAGCAGCTTATTTGCGGGAGGATCCGGGGAGCTGTTTTTT. The rearrangement uses TRBV7-3 and TRBJ2-2, with TRBD2 matching 8 bases. Trimming removed 2 bases from V and 6 bases from J; junction bases left unmatched: 5. CDR1 and CDR2 from the germline V gene are SGHTA and FQGTGA. The CDR3 totals 15 residues.